A single sample is the source of the 31 T cell receptor beta chains below, sequenced in a study of OX40 agonist ivuxolimab in advanced cancers. Sequencing was performed with immunoSEQ multiplex PCR; in TCRdb, only in-frame clones are kept and a portion is missing. Of 72,000 or so clones in the sample, roughly 87% were seen once. The sample consisted of CD4+ or CD8+ T cells sorted from blood, taken in a trial of the OX40 agonist ivuxolimab. The receptors shown here come from an adult with an advanced solid tumor such as melanoma, head and neck, liver or kidney cancer.

The J gene is TRBJ1-3, the V gene TRBV19; D is ambiguous. Germline-derived CDR1 and CDR2 are LNHDA and SQIVND (reference sequence). There are 16 residues in the CDR3. Trimming removed 5 bases at V and 0 bases at J, with 14 bases between. The CDR3 protein is CASSEQVIRSGNTIYF. CDR3 coding DNA: TGTGCCAGTAGTGAACAAGTAATTCGCTCTGGAAACACCATATATTTT.

This clone was detected once. This chain uses TRBV7-9 with TRBJ2-1, with TRBD2 as a possible D gene (6 bases). Germline values: CDR1 SEHNR, CDR2 FQNEAQ (reference sequence). The CDR3 length is 11 residues. Trimming removed 10 bases from V and 4 bases from J, with 8 bases in between. In DNA form, the CDR3 reads TGTGCCACTGGGGGGTACAATGAGCAGTTCTTC. This sequence encodes CATGGYNEQFF.

The chain links TRBV5-1 to TRBJ2-1; D is possibly TRBD2 (6 bases). Trimming cost V 2 bases and J 2 bases, with 14 bases left between them. CDR1 is SGHRS, CDR2 YFSETQ, per germline. The CDR3 has 16 amino acids. The CDR3 DNA reads as TGCGCCAGCAGCTTAGGATTTAGCGGCACCTACAATGAGCAGTTCTTC. Translation gives CASSLGFSGTYNEQFF.

The chain combines TRBV2 with TRBJ2-5; no clear D. Trimming cost V 4 bases and J 2 bases, with 8 bases left between them. The CDR3 loop spans 13 amino acids. Looked up from germline, CDR1 is SNHLY and CDR2 is FYNNEI. CDR3 bases: TGTGCCAGCAGTGCCCCCCCTCAAGAGACCCAGTACTTC. Amino acids: CASSAPPQETQYF.

The genes are TRBV5-1 and TRBJ1-4; no definite D call. The germline gives CDR1 SGHRS, CDR2 YFSETQ. This CDR3 is built from 19 residues. V lost 2 bases and J 0 bases, leaving 20 bases between the germline ends. CDR3 loop: CASSLRPAGFGATNEKLFF. CDR3 coding DNA: TGCGCCAGCAGCTTACGACCTGCTGGGTTTGGGGCAACTAATGAAAAACTGTTTTTT.

The J gene is TRBJ1-2, the V gene TRBV7-9, with TRBD1 identical over 7 bases. CDR1 is SEHNR, CDR2 FQNEAQ, per germline (reference sequence). CDR3 length: 14 amino acids. The J segment lost 8 bases and the V segment lost 1 base, leaving 7 bases of the junction unmatched. The CDR3 coding sequence is TGTGCCAGCAGCTTAGGTGGAGGGGGCGACGGCTACACCTTC. Translation: CASSLGGGGDGYTF.

The V and J genes are TRBV13 and TRBJ2-7, with 11 bases aligning to TRBD1. The CDR3 is made up of 15 amino acids. Unmatched junction bases numbered 1, after V lost 1 base and J lost 2 bases. In germline, CDR1 is PRHDT, CDR2 FYEKMQ (reference sequence). The CDR3 reads CASSLAGQGAYEQYF. For the CDR3, the DNA is TGTGCCAGCAGCTTAGCGGGACAGGGGGCCTACGAGCAGTACTTC.

The count of this clone is one. This chain uses TRBV7-9 with TRBJ2-3; 11 bases are shared with TRBD2. Trimming removed 1 base from V and 5 bases from J; junction bases left unmatched: 2. Germline-derived CDR1 and CDR2 are SEHNR and FQNEAQ (reference sequence). This CDR3 spans 15 amino acids. CDR3: CASSLDLAGGDTQYF. In DNA, the CDR3 is TGTGCCAGCAGCTTAGACCTAGCGGGGGGAGATACGCAGTATTTT.

The chain combines TRBV4-1 with TRBJ1-4; no reliable D call. The CDR3 has 16 amino acids. V gave up 3 bases and J gave up 7 bases, with 18 bases separating them. Germline V gene lookup returns CDR1 MGHRA and CDR2 YSYEKL. CDR3 protein: CASSQRTLPAGEKLFF. The CDR3 DNA reads TGCGCCAGCAGCCAGCGGACGCTCCCTGCGGGTGAAAAACTGTTTTTT.

The V and J genes are TRBV30 and TRBJ1-1; TRBD1 matches 9 bases. The germline gives CDR1 GTSNPN, CDR2 SVGIG (reference sequence). The CDR3 sequence is 15 residues long. V lost 5 bases, J lost 5 bases, and 12 bases stayed unmatched. The CDR3 spells CAWEQGAAPRTEAFF. For the CDR3, the DNA is TGTGCCTGGGAACAGGGGGCGGCTCCTCGTACTGAAGCTTTCTTT.

The V gene is TRBV6-1, the J gene TRBJ2-5; TRBD1 or TRBD2 may be the D gene (5 bases each). Trimming cost V 1 base and J 5 bases, with 20 bases left between them. CDR3 length: 17 amino acids. The germline V gene has CDR1 MNHNS and CDR2 SASEGT. CDR3 in DNA: TGTGCCAGCAGTGAAGTACAACAGGTGCCCCCGGGGGAGACCCAGTACTTC. Amino acids: CASSEVQQVPPGETQYF.

The J gene is TRBJ1-2, the V gene TRBV28; D remains ambiguous. Per germline, CDR1 MDHEN and CDR2 SYDVKM. V lost 4 bases to trimming and J lost 3 bases, with 12 bases between them. This CDR3 region has 14 residues. The CDR3 here is CASSSSPGYYGYTF. Written as DNA, the CDR3 is TGTGCCAGCAGTTCCAGTCCAGGATACTATGGCTACACCTTC.

The rearrangement links TRBV6-5 to TRBJ2-1; TRBD2 matches 10 bases. Trimming took 7 bases from V and 3 from J; bases not matched to a gene: 0. Germline values: CDR1 MNHEY, CDR2 SVGAGI. The CDR3 has 13 residues. Here the CDR3 reads CASKRGGYNEQFF. In nucleotides, the CDR3 is TGTGCCAGCAAGCGGGGGGGCTACAATGAGCAGTTCTTC.

J is TRBJ2-5 and V is TRBV6-5; D not resolved. Trimming removed 6 bases from V and 5 bases from J, with 10 bases in between. The CDR3 runs to 12 residues. Per the germline V gene, CDR1 is MNHEY and CDR2 is SVGAGI. This CDR3 reads CASSEGKETQYF. CDR3 nucleotides: TGTGCCAGCAGCGAAGGAAAGGAGACCCAGTACTTC.

The rearrangement links TRBV11-2 to TRBJ2-7, with 10 positions matching TRBD1. This CDR3 has 16 residues. Germline values: CDR1 SGHAT, CDR2 FQNNGV. Trimming at V came to 3 bases and at J to 2 bases, leaving 7 bases not matched to a gene. CDR3 region: CASSFVPGQGTYEQYF. CDR3 coding DNA: TGTGCCAGCAGCTTCGTTCCGGGACAGGGGACCTACGAGCAGTACTTC. The whole variable domain, filled in from reference TRBV11-2 and TRBJ2-7, reads EAGVAQSPRYKIIEKRQSVAFWCNPISGHATLYWYQQILGQGPKLLIQFQNNGVVDDSQLPKDRFSAERLKGVDSTLKIQPAKLEDSAVYLCASSFVPGQGTYEQYFGPGTRLTVT.

The J gene is TRBJ2-3, the V gene TRBV5-1; D may correspond to TRBD1 or TRBD2 (6 bases each). Trimming took off 0 bases at V and 5 bases at J, with 13 bases between the two ends. Germline V gene lookup returns CDR1 SGHRS and CDR2 YFSETQ. The CDR3 is 15 amino acids. This CDR3 is CASSLAQGGGDTQYF. CDR3 nucleotide sequence: TGCGCCAGCAGCTTGGCACAGGGAGGCGGAGATACGCAGTATTTT.

CDR3 coding DNA: TGTGCCAGTAGTATAGGCGGGACAGGACTAACTGAAGCTTTCTTT. Protein product: CASSIGGTGLTEAFF. The V and J genes are TRBV19 and TRBJ1-1, with 8 nucleotides matching TRBD1. With 1 base clipped from V and 5 bases from J, the junction kept 6 bases outside the gene matches. The CDR3 covers 15 residues. The V gene's germline CDR1 is LNHDA and CDR2 SQIVND (reference sequence). The full variable domain, in which reference TRBV19 and TRBJ1-1 provide the parts outside the CDR3, is DGGITQSPKYLFRKEGQNVTLSCEQNLNHDAMYWYRQDPGQGLRLIYYSQIVNDFQKGDIAEGYSVSREKKESFPLTVTSAQKNPTAFYLCASSIGGTGLTEAFFGQGTRLTVV.

The rearrangement uses TRBV19 and TRBJ2-7; 14 bases agree with TRBD2. J lost 4 bases, V lost 7 bases, and 9 bases had no gene match. CDR3 length equals 16 residues. Germline V CDR1 and CDR2: LNHDA, SQIVND (reference sequence). The CDR3 here is CASTKGGTSGSYEQYF. CDR3 DNA sequence: TGTGCCAGTACAAAAGGGGGGACTAGCGGGAGTTACGAGCAGTACTTC.

This clone was picked up one time. V is TRBV7-2 and J is TRBJ1-1; D might be TRBD1 (6 bases). Germline values: CDR1 SGHTA, CDR2 FQGNSA. V was clipped by 5 bases and J by 7 bases, with 11 bases between them. The CDR3 length is 12 residues. CDR3 bases: TGTGCCAGCAGCGGAACAGGGAATGAAGCTTTCTTT. Its translation: CASSGTGNEAFF.

This chain joins TRBV18 and TRBJ2-7; D is unclear. Trimming pared 2 bases from V and 3 bases from J, leaving 11 bases between. Germline CDR1 and CDR2: KGHSH and LQKENI. The CDR3 spans 14 residues. The chain's CDR3 is CASSPLAGNYEQYF. The DNA of the CDR3 is TGTGCCAGCTCACCATTGGCAGGCAACTACGAGCAGTACTTC.

The chain employs TRBV6-5 and TRBJ1-1; D not certain. The CDR3 consists of 10 residues. Per germline, CDR1 MNHEY and CDR2 SVGAGI. Trimming removed 2 bases from V and 7 bases from J, with 2 bases in between. CDR3 residues: CASSYSEAFF. CDR3 in DNA: TGTGCCAGCAGTTACAGTGAAGCTTTCTTT.

This rearrangement joins TRBV9 to TRBJ2-1; 9 nucleotides line up with TRBD2. With 2 bases clipped from V and 4 bases from J, the junction kept 4 bases outside the gene matches. Germline V CDR1 and CDR2: SGDLS, YYNGEE. The CDR3 extends over 15 amino acids. Written as DNA, the CDR3 is TGTGCCAGCAGCGTTAGCGGGAGTAGTTACAATGAGCAGTTCTTC. Amino acid sequence: CASSVSGSSYNEQFF.

V gene TRBV5-1 combines with J gene TRBJ1-2; a weak D match, TRBD1 (5 bases). Deletions cut 4 bases from V and 5 bases from J, with 9 bases between. The germline gives CDR1 SGHRS, CDR2 YFSETQ. This CDR3 is built from 12 residues. The CDR3 region is CASSDSEYGYTF. CDR3 bases: TGCGCCAGCAGCGACAGCGAGTATGGCTACACCTTC. The full variable domain, its missing parts supplied by reference TRBV5-1 and TRBJ1-2, is KAGVTQTPRYLIKTRGQQVTLSCSPISGHRSVSWYQQTPGQGLQFLFEYFSETQRNKGNFPGRFSGRQFSNSRSEMNVSTLELGDSALYLCASSDSEYGYTFGSGTRLTVV.

CDR3 coding DNA: TGTGCCAGTAGTCAAGGGGGGGACTACGAGCAGTACTTC. Protein sequence: CASSQGGDYEQYF. V gene TRBV19 combines with J gene TRBJ2-7; perhaps TRBD2 as D (7 bases). The germline CDR1 and CDR2 sequences are LNHDA and SQIVND (reference sequence). V dropped 5 bases and J dropped 3 bases, with 11 bases sitting between them. CDR3 length equals 13 residues. The full variable domain, rest sourced from reference TRBV19 and TRBJ2-7, is DGGITQSPKYLFRKEGQNVTLSCEQNLNHDAMYWYRQDPGQGLRLIYYSQIVNDFQKGDIAEGYSVSREKKESFPLTVTSAQKNPTAFYLCASSQGGDYEQYFGPGTRLTVT.

The rearrangement links TRBV4-1 to TRBJ1-3; no clear D gene. The germline V gene encodes CDR1 MGHRA and CDR2 YSYEKL. Trimming removed 2 bases at V and 4 bases at J, with 9 bases between. This CDR3 spans 14 amino acids. CDR3 sequence reads: CASSQRFSGNTIYF. As DNA, the CDR3 is TGCGCCAGCAGCCAAAGATTTTCCGGAAACACCATATATTTT.

This rearrangement joins TRBV6-5 to TRBJ1-1, with a weak D call TRBD1 (6 bases). The germline CDR1 and CDR2 sequences are MNHEY and SVGAGI. The CDR3 totals 14 residues. Trimming took off 6 bases at V and 5 bases at J, with 16 bases between the two ends. CDR3 amino acids: CASREQGRQTEAFF. CDR3 nucleotide sequence: TGTGCCAGCAGAGAACAGGGAAGGCAAACTGAAGCTTTCTTT.

Here the CDR3 reads CASSPRDRWNQPQHF. Written as DNA, the CDR3 is TGTGCCAGCAGTCCCCGGGACAGGTGGAATCAGCCCCAGCATTTT. V usage is TRBV28 and J usage is TRBJ1-5; 8 nucleotides line up with TRBD1. Germline CDR1 and CDR2: MDHEN and SYDVKM. This CDR3 spans 15 amino acids. Trimming at V came to 5 bases and at J to 4 bases, leaving 7 bases not matched to a gene.

This clone was observed once. V usage is TRBV7-9 and J usage is TRBJ1-2; 8 positions agree with TRBD1. CDR3 size: 14 residues. Looked up from germline, CDR1 is SEHNR and CDR2 is FQNEAQ (reference sequence). Trimming removed 0 bases from V and 7 bases from J; junction bases left unmatched: 4. CDR3 nucleotides: TGTGCCAGCAGCTTAGCGCGAGGACAGGGTGGCTACACCTTC. It is translated as CASSLARGQGGYTF.

The chain is built from TRBV10-3 and TRBJ1-5; D not resolved. Trimming removed 10 bases at V and 4 bases at J, with 20 bases between. The CDR3 totals 15 residues. CDR1 is ENHRY, CDR2 SYGVKD, per germline. CDR3 sequence (DNA): TGTGCCAGCGGCGACGCGTCTCCTGGGAATCAGCCCCAGCATTTT. Amino acids: CASGDASPGNQPQHF.

This clone was seen more than once but under ten times. This chain links TRBV5-4 with TRBJ2-1; TRBD1 matches 10 bases. With 0 bases clipped from V and 7 bases from J, the junction kept 4 bases outside the gene matches. CDR1 SGHNT and CDR2 YYREEE come from the germline V gene (reference sequence). CDR3 length: 15 residues. CDR3 DNA: TGTGCCAGCAGCTTGGGGGGGACAGGGGTGAATGAGCAGTTCTTC. Translating gives CASSLGGTGVNEQFF.

The chain links TRBV6-4 to TRBJ2-1; D may be TRBD1 (5 bases). Germline CDR1 is MRHNA and CDR2 is SNTAGT. V shed 3 bases and J shed 6 bases, with 15 bases lying between them. The CDR3 has 15 residues. The CDR3 loop is CASSERQGLGNEQFF. The CDR3 coding sequence is TGTGCCAGCAGTGAAAGGCAGGGATTGGGCAATGAGCAGTTCTTC.